The TCR beta chain under discussion was sequenced for a study of cytomegalovirus exposure and HLA in healthy donors. Repertoires were generated with immunoSEQ multiplex PCR, while TCRdb's copy carries only in-frame clones and drops some. The repertoire holds some 270,000 clones, with approximately 83% as singletons. The sequenced sample consisted of PBMCs. This sequence originates from a woman between 18 and 29 years old in good health and CMV-seronegative.

The CDR3 coding sequence is TGTGCCAGCGTTAAAGATACGCAGTATTTT. Translation gives CASVKDTQYF. The chain combines TRBV27 with TRBJ2-3; unclear D gene. Germline values: CDR1 MNHEY, CDR2 SMNVEV (reference sequence). The germline V and J ends were trimmed by 8 bases and 5 bases, with 5 bases remaining between them. The CDR3 runs to 10 residues.